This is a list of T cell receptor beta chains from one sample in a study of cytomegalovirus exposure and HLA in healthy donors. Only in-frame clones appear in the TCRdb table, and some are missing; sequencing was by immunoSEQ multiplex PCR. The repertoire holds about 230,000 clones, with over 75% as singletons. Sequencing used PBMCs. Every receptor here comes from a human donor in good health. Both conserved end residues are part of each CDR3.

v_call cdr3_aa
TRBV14 CASSQPRDTDYNEQFF
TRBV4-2 CASSQAIGQLNIQYF
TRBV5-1 CASSLAGVQSNTGELFF
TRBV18 CASSPRLAGANEQFF
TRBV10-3 CAISVGGKTYNEQFF
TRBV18 CASSHPNRGSYNEQFF
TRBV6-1 CASRVVVNTEAFF
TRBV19 CASSEVLRLAGVVQYF
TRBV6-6 CASSYLEGLTDTQYF
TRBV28 CASQAQETQYF
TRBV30 CAWGRNLGGSGNTIYF
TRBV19 CASSINPLSQPQHF
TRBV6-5 CASSGTGVSEQYF
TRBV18 CASSPLSILNTEAFF
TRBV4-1 CASSQDPQGAEAFF
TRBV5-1 CASSLYVGSRNEQFF
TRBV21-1 CASRKGGSGGYEQYF
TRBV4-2 CASSQDVAGGLETQYF
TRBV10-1 CASSERGTTQETQYF
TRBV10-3 CAISESLGRGPPLRNQPQHF
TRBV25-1 CASSGLTGRLEKLFF
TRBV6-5 CASSYLQSYNEQFF
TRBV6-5 CASSVLAGGTDTQYF
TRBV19 CATNPGQGAQGANVLTF
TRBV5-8 CASSLEQGAYEQYF
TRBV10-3 CAIRQGDNEQFF